One T cell receptor beta chain is described in this entry. Antigen: not known. Sequencing was performed with immunoSEQ multiplex PCR; in TCRdb, only in-frame clones are kept and a portion is missing. The sample consists of about 40,000 clones, 65% to 70% of them appearing once. This sample stems from a study of cytotoxic CD8 clonotypes in ibrutinib-treated CLL. Overall study findings and caveats: Contraction or stability on treatment characterized the public clonotypes, which were uncommon.

Roughly 2 micrograms of genomic DNA, which was extracted from cryopreserved PBMCs, served as the material used for the TCR beta libraries. Germline loops: CDR1 SGHRS, CDR2 YFSETQ. Trimming removed 4 bases from V and 1 base from J; junction bases left unmatched: 6. The CDR3 covers 15 residues. The chain carries TRBV5-1 and TRBJ2-7; 9 bases line up with TRBD1. The material was PBMCs, obtained at disease progression, from a patient treated with ibrutinib. The TCR sequence derives from a human donor with chronic lymphocytic leukemia. The CDR3 coding sequence is TGCGCCAGCAGCCCCCGACAGGGGGTTTCCTACGAGCAGTACTTC. Translation: CASSPRQGVSYEQYF.